These T cell receptor beta chains were read from a single sample in a study of blood T cell repertoires in COVID-19. TCRdb's table, derived via immunoSEQ multiplex PCR, lists solely in-frame clones and lacks some. The table shows some 510,000 clones, with roughly 90% occurring only once. Sequenced: PBMCs or T cells enriched from blood (not recorded which). The receptors come from a woman between 40 and 50 years old who had recovered from COVID-19. Each CDR3 is given with its conserved first and last residue. A D gene is named only where the DNA matches it firmly. Clone size is shown for a subset of rows, as once, few, many or a class of expanded clone.

j_call d_call clone_size cdr3_length v_call cdr3_nt cdr3_aa
TRBJ2-7 . once 14 TRBV11-3 TGTGCCAGCAGCTTAGGAGGAGCCCACGACGAGCAGTACTTC CASSLGGAHDEQYF
TRBJ2-4 . . 15 TRBV19 TGTGCCAGTAGTATAAACCCTTGGACAGAAAACATTCAGTACTTC CASSINPWTENIQYF
TRBJ2-7 . . 14 TRBV13 TGTGCCAGCAGCCCAGGACTACTGGGATACGAGCAGTACTTC CASSPGLLGYEQYF
TRBJ2-7 . . 14 TRBV6-5 TGTGCCAGCAGTTACAGACAGCCTCGCTACGAGCAGTACTTC CASSYRQPRYEQYF
TRBJ1-1 . . 15 TRBV27 TGTGCCAGCACCGTACGACCGGGGACGGGGGCTGAAGCTTTCTTT CASTVRPGTGAEAFF
TRBJ2-5 . . 15 TRBV9 TGTGCCAGCAGCGTAGGCGGGAATAACCAAGAGACCCAGTACTTC CASSVGGNNQETQYF
TRBJ2-7 TRBD2 few 13 TRBV29-1 TGCAGCGTTGTAGGGCTAGCGGCACGAAAGCAGTACTTC CSVVGLAARKQYF
TRBJ2-5 . . 16 TRBV5-1 TGCGCCAGCAGCTTGTGGGGGCCCCAGGGGAGAGAGACCCAGTACTTC CASSLWGPQGRETQYF
TRBJ1-1 . few 12 TRBV19 TGTGCCAGTCAATATCGTACGGGAAGAGCTTTCTTT CASQYRTGRAFF
TRBJ2-2 . . 16 TRBV18 TGTGCCAGCTCACCTCGACAGGTCCCAGTCTCCGGGGAGCTGTTTTTT CASSPRQVPVSGELFF
TRBJ2-4 TRBD1 . 14 TRBV9 TGTGCCAGCAGCGCCGCCGGGACAGGGCCCATTCAGTACTTC CASSAAGTGPIQYF
TRBJ2-1 TRBD2 . 17 TRBV15 TGTGCCACCAGCAGAGATCCGCTAGCGGGATTCTACAATGAGCAGTTCTTC CATSRDPLAGFYNEQFF
TRBJ2-6 . . 14 TRBV28 TGTGCCAGCAGTTCCAGGCTCGGGGCCAACGTCCTGACTTTC CASSSRLGANVLTF
TRBJ1-4 . . 16 TRBV9 TGTGCCAGCAGCGTAGGGGAGGGAGGGTTAGGAGAAAAACTGTTTTTT CASSVGEGGLGEKLFF
TRBJ1-1 . . 18 TRBV14 TGTGCCAGCAGCCATCTGAAGGGTCGGGGGAACAATTCCGCTGAAGCTTTCTTT CASSHLKGRGNNSAEAFF
TRBJ2-5 TRBD2 . 14 TRBV3-1/TRBV3-2 TGTGCCAGCGAGAGACTAGCAGGAAGAGAGACCCAGTACTTC CASERLAGRETQYF
TRBJ1-1 . . 11 TRBV6-5 TGTGCCAGCGGAGGGAAAACTGAAGCTTTCTTT CASGGKTEAFF
TRBJ2-2 TRBD1 . 16 TRBV28 TGTGCCAGCAGTTTAACCGGGACAGGGGGAACCGGGGAGCTGTTTTTT CASSLTGTGGTGELFF
TRBJ1-2 TRBD1 . 17 TRBV27 TGTGCCAGCAGTTCACCGGGACAGGGGGGAGACCTCTATGGCTACACCTTC CASSSPGQGGDLYGYTF
TRBJ1-1 TRBD1 . 12 TRBV5-6 TGTGCCAGCAGCTCCGGGACAGGTGAAGCTTTCTTT CASSSGTGEAFF
TRBJ2-1 . . 13 TRBV9 TGTGCCAGCAGCGTAGGACAGCCTAATGAGCAGTTCTTC CASSVGQPNEQFF
TRBJ2-1 . . 13 TRBV4-3 TGCGCCAGCAGCCCCACCGAGATGAATGAGCAGTTCTTC CASSPTEMNEQFF